This section outlines one T cell receptor (beta chain) sequence together with its context. Its target is not known. The sample comes from a study of blood T cells in healthy people across ages. The germline CDR1 and CDR2 sequences are SGHRS and YFSETQ. The CDR3 length is 15 residues. The V and J ends lost 4 bases and 2 bases, in that order; junction bases with no gene match: 9. A J-beta primer mix and a sample-barcoded 5' primer were used in a second PCR of about 7 to 11 cycles. TCRdb re-derived calls from the 5' RACE reads in MiXCR, one entry per CDR3 protein. This sample carries some 900,000 distinct CDR3 sequences, 48% of them seen once, and the ten largest clones take 13%. Study-wide results and caveats: Unsorted PBMCs ruled out conclusive naive versus antigen-experienced comparison.

The sequenced sample was blood. The chain employs TRBV5-1 and TRBJ2-7; 7 bases match TRBD1. The clonotype originates from a man aged 30-40 years in good health. This CDR3 is CASSKTTGSPYEQYF. For the CDR3, the DNA is TGCGCCAGCAGCAAAACGACAGGGTCCCCCTACGAGCAGTACTTC.